The text below deals with one TCR beta chain. No antigen is known for it. The data stem from a study of CD8+ T cells in alopecia areata. Overall study context: The study gave treated patients oral tofacitinib at 5 to 10 mg twice daily. Dosing spanned 6 to 18 months on tofacitinib, then 6 months off drug. General study points: Greater clonality was observed in lesional scalp samples, especially alopecia totalis/universalis, versus normal scalp.

cDNA prepared by RNA extraction and subsequent reverse transcription served as the template for sequencing. Using immunoSEQ multiplex PCR, the repertoire was profiled, and TCRdb retains in-frame clones only, with some absent. In the table there are 200,000 to 250,000 clones, approximately 52% of which are singletons. CDR3 length: 13 residues. Trimming stripped 0 bases from V and 0 bases from J, with 5 bases between. Germline loops: CDR1 GTSNPN, CDR2 SVGIG (reference sequence). The receptor comes from a human donor with alopecia areata. The starting material was CD4+ T cells sorted from blood, obtained at week 0. J is TRBJ2-5 and V is TRBV30; D remains ambiguous. The CDR3 sequence is CAWSVTNQETQYF. CDR3 in DNA: TGTGCCTGGAGTGTGACCAACCAAGAGACCCAGTACTTC.